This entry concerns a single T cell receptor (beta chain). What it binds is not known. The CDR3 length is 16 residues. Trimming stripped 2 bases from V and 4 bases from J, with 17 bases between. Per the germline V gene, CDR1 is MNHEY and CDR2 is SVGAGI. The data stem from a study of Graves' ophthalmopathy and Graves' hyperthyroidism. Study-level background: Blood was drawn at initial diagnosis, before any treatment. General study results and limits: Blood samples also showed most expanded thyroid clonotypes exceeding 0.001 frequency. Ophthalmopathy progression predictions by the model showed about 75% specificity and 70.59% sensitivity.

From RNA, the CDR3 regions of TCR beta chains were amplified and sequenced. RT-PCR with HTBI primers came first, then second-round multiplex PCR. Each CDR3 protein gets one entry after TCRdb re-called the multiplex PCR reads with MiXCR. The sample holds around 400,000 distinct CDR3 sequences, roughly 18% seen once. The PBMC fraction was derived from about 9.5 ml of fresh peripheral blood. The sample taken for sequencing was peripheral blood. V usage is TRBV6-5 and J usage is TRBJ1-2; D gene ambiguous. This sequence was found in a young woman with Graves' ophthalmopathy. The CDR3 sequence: CASSYNLAQSSYGYTF. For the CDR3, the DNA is TGTGCCAGCAGTTACAACTTGGCACAGTCCTCCTATGGCTACACCTTC.